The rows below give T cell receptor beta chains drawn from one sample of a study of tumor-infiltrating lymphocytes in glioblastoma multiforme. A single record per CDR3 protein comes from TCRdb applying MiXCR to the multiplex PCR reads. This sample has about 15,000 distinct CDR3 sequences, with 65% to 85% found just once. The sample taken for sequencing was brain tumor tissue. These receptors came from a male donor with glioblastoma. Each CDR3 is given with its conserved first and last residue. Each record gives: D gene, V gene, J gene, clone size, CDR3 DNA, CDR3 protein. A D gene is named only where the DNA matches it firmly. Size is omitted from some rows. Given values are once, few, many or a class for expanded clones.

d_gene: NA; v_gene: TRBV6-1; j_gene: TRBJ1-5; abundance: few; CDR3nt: TGTGCCAGCAGTTTAGTAGATTCTCAGCCCCAGCGTTTT; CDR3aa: CASSLVDSQPQRF
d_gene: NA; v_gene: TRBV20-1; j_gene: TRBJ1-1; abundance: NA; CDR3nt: TGCAGTGCTAGAGATGGTGGGGCACTTGGGTCTGAAGCTTCCTTT; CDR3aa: CSARDGGALGSEASF
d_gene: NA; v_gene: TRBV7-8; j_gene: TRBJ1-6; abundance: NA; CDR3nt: TGTGTCAGCAGCTTAGGAGGGGCCGATAATTCATCCCTCCACTTT; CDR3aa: CVSSLGGADNSSLHF
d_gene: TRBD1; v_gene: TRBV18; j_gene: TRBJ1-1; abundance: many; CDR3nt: TGTGCCAGCTCACCAGCCGGGACAGGATCTAACACTGAAGCTTTCTTT; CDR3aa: CASSPAGTGSNTEAFF
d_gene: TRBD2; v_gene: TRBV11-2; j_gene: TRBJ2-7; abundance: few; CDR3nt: TGTGCCACGTCGAGGAATTTAGCGGGACACTCCTACGAGCAGTACTTC; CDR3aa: CATSRNLAGHSYEQYF
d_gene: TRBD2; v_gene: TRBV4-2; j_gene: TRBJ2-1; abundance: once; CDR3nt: TGTGCCAGCAGCCCCCGAGCGGGAGGCGTAAACTTGAATGAGCAGTTCTTC; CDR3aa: CASSPRAGGVNLNEQFF
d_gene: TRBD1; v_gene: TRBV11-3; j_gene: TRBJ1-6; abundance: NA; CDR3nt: TGTGCCAGCAGCCCCCATGGACAGGGCTCACCCCTCCACTTT; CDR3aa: CASSPHGQGSPLHF
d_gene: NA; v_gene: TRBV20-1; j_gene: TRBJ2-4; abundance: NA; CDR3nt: TGCAGTGCTAGAGACCCGGGCCAGAGGTGGGACATTCAGTACTTC; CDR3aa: CSARDPGQRWDIQYF
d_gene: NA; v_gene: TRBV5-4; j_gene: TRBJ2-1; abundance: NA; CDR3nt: TGTGCCATCAGCTTGGAGCAGGCTGCGGATGAGCAGTTCTTC; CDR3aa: CAISLEQAADEQFF
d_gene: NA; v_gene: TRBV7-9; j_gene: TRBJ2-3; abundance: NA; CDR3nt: TGTGCCAGCAGCTTGTCCGAATCGTCAGAGACAGATACGCAGTATTTT; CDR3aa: CASSLSESSETDTQYF
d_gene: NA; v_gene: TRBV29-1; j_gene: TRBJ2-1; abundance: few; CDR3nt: TGCAGCGTTGTTGGCGGGGACCCTAAATACAATGAGCAGTTCTTC; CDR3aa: CSVVGGDPKYNEQFF
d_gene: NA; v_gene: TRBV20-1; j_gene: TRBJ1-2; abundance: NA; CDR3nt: TGCAGTGCTAGAGATGAGTCCTCTACGCGCTACATCTTC; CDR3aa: CSARDESSTRYIF
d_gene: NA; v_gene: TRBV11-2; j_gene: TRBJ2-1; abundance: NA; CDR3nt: TGTGTCAGCAGCATAGTTAGGGGGTTCGCCTACAATAAGCAGTTCTTC; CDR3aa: CVSSIVRGFAYNKQFF
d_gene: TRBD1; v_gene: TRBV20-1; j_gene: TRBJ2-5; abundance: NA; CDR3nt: TGCAGTGCTAGGGAGGAGCAGGGGGCGTTTAATGAGACCCGGTACTTC; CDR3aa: CSAREEQGAFNETRYF
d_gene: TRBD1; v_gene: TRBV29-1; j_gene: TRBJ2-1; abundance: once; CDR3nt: TGCAGCGTGTATGGGACAGCCCCTGGGCAGTTCTTC; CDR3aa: CSVYGTAPGQFF
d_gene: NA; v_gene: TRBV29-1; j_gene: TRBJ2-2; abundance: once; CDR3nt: TGCAGGGTGGACGAGGTGGGCACCGGGGAGCTGTTTTTT; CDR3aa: CRVDEVGTGELFF
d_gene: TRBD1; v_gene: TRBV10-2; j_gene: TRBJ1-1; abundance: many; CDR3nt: TGCGCCAGCAGTGAGTGGGGACAGGGAGGAAACACTGAAGCTTTCTTT; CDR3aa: CASSEWGQGGNTEAFF
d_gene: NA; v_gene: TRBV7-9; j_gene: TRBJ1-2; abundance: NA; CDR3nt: TGTGCAAGCAGCTTAGAAGGGCCCTATGGCTACATCTTC; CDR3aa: CASSLEGPYGYIF
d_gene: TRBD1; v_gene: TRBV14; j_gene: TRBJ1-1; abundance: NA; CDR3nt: TGTGCCACCAGACAGGGGGTAGCTTTCTTT; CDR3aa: CATRQGVAFF
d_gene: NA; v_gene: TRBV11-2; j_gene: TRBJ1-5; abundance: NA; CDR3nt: TGTGCCAGCAGCCCCGGGGGGGGGAACAATCAGCCCCAGCATTTT; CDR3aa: CASSPGGGNNQPQHF
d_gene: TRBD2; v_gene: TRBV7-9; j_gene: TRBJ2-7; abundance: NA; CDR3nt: TGTGCCAGCAGCCCGACTAGCGGGAGAGGACACGAGCAGTACTTC; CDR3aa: CASSPTSGRGHEQYF
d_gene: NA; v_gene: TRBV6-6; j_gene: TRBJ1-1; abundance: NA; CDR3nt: TGTGCCAGCAGTTACTCGGACAACACTGAAGCTTTCTTT; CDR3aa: CASSYSDNTEAFF
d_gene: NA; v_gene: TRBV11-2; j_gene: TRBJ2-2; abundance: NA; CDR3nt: TGTGACAACAGGGGGATGGGTGCGGGAGTCCCCGGGGGGCTGTTATTT; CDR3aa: CDNRGMGAGVPGGLLF
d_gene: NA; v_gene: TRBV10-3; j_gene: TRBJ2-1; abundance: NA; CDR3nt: TGTGCCATCAGTGAGGGCGATGATCACTTCTTC; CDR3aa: CAISEGDDHFF
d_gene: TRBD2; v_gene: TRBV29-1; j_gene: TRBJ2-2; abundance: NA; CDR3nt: TGCAGCGTTAGGGGACTAGCGGGACGAGCCTGGGAGCTGTTTTTT; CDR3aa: CSVRGLAGRAWELFF
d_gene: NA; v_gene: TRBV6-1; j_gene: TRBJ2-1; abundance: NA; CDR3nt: TGTGCCAGCAGTGAAGGTTCTAGTTGGAAAAATGAGCAGTTCTTC; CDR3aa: CASSEGSSWKNEQFF
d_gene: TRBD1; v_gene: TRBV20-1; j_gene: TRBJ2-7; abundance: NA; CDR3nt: TGCAGTGCCGGGACAGGAAAATCCTACAAGCAGTACTTC; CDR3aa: CSAGTGKSYKQYF
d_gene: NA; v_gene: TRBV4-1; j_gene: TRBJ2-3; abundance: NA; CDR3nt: TGCGCCAGCAGCCGAAGCATACGAGCGCATACCACAGATACGCAGTATTTT; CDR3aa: CASSRSIRAHTTDTQYF
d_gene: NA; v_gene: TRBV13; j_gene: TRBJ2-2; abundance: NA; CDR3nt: TGTGCCAGCAGCTTAGATGGGGCGAGGAGCGGGGAGCTGTTTTTT; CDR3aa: CASSLDGARSGELFF
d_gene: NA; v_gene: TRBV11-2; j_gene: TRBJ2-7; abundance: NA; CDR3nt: TGTGCCAGCAGCCGTACTAGCTCCTTCGAGCAATACTTC; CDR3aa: CASSRTSSFEQYF
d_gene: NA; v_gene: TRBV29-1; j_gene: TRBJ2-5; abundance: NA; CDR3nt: TGCAGCGTTGCTTTGGTCGGGGGTGAGACCCAGTACTTC; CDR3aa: CSVALVGGETQYF
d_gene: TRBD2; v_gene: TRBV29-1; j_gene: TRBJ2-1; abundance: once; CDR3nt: TGCAGCGTTGAATTTGCCGGACTAGCGATCAATGAGCAGTTCTTC; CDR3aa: CSVEFAGLAINEQFF
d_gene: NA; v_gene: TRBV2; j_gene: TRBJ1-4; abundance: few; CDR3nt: TGTGCCAGCAGTTACTCAGATGCAACTAATGAAAAACTGTTTTTT; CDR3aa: CASSYSDATNEKLFF
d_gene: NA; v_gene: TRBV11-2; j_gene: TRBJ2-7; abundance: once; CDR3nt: TGTGCCAACAGCTTCTCTAGCCTAGTACTATACGAGCATTACTTC; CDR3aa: CANSFSSLVLYEHYF
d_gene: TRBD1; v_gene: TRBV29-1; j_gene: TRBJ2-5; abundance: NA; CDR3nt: TGCAGCGTTGAGCCCGACAGGGGAAGACAAGAGACCCAGTACTTC; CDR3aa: CSVEPDRGRQETQYF
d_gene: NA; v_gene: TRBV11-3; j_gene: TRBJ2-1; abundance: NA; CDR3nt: TGTGCCAGCAGCTCGAGGGGGGAGAGTGAACAGCTCTTC; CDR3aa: CASSSRGESEQLF
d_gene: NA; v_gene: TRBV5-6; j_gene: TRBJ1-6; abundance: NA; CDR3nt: TGTGCCAGCAGCTTGCGGCAAGAAAATTCACCCCTCCACTTT; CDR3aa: CASSLRQENSPLHF
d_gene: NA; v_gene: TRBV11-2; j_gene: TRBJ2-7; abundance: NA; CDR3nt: TGTGCCAGCAGCTTAGATCGGTCCGAGCAGTACTTC; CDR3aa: CASSLDRSEQYF
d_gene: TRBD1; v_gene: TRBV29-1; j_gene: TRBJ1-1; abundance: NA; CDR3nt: TGCAGCGTTGCTGGGACAGGGAACGCAAAAGGGGAAGCTTTCTTT; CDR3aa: CSVAGTGNAKGEAFF
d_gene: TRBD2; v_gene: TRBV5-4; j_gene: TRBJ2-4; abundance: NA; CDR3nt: TGTGCCAGCAGCTTGGGGGGGATTGGAGCGGGGCTAGCCAAAAACATTCAGTACTTC; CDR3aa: CASSLGGIGAGLAKNIQYF
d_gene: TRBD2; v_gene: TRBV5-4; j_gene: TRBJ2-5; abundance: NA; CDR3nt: TGTGCCAGCAGCTTCCGACTAGCGGGGGGGCGGGAGACCCAGTACTTC; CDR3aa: CASSFRLAGGRETQYF
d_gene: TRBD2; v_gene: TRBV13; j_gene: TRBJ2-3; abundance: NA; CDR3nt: TGTGCCAGCAGCTCGCCTCAGGGACTAGCGATTACAGTTACGCAGTATTTC; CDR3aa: CASSSPQGLAITVTQYF
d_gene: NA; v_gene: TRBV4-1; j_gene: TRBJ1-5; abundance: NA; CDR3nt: TGTGCCAGCAGCCAAGGTCATGGGGCTATAAGCTATAGCGATCAGCCCCAGCATTTT; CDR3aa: CASSQGHGAISYSDQPQHF
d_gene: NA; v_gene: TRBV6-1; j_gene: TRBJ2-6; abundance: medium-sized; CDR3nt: TGTGCCAGCAATCTGAATGGGGCCAACGTCCTGACTTTC; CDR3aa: CASNLNGANVLTF
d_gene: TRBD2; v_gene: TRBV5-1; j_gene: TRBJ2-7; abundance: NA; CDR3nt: TGCGCCAGCAGCATAGTCAGGGAGGGCCACGAGCAGTACTTC; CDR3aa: CASSIVREGHEQYF
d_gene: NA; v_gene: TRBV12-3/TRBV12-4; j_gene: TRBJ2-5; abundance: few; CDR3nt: TGTGCCAGCAGTAATGAGGGACAAGAGACCCAGTACTTC; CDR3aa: CASSNEGQETQYF
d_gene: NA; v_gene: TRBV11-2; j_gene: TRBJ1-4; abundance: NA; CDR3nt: TGTGCTAGCAGCTTAGGCGGGACGGGGGAGTTTAAAAAACTGTTTTTC; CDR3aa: CASSLGGTGEFKKLFF
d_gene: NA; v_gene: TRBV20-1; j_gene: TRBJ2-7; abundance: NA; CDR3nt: TGCAGTGCTAGACCTTGGGCCAGCAGCTCCTACGAGCAGTACTTC; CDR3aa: CSARPWASSSYEQYF
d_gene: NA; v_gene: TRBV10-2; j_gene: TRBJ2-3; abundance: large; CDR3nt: TGCGCCAGCAGTGAGGCAGGGGCCGGGGCAGATACGCAGTATTTT; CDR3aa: CASSEAGAGADTQYF
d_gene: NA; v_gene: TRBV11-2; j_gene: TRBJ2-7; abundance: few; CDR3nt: TGTGCCAGCAGCACTGGAAGCGGTACGTTCTACTACGAGCAGTACTTC; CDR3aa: CASSTGSGTFYYEQYF
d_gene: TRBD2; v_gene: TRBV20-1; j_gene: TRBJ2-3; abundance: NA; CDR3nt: TGCAGTGCCAATCCTAGTAGCGGGAGGGTGTCAGATACGCAGTATTTT; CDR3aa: CSANPSSGRVSDTQYF